The 16 T cell receptor beta chains below all came from one sample that was sequenced in a study of cytomegalovirus exposure and HLA in healthy donors. This PCR relied on a set of 60 Vbeta primers and 13 Jbeta primers. The data were produced by immunoSEQ multiplex PCR, yet TCRdb's version contains in-frame clones alone and is incomplete. Of approximately 150,000 clones listed, 82% are singletons. The sample taken for sequencing was PBMCs. The receptors stem from a man aged 50-60 years in good health and CMV-seropositive.

J is TRBJ2-7 and V is TRBV23-1; 9 bases are shared with TRBD1. TRBV23-1 is reported as an ORF; its role is uncertain. V dropped 0 bases and J dropped 2; count of bases not matched to a gene: 5. The CDR3 contains 16 residues. The CDR3 is CASSQSGDRDAYEQYF. The CDR3 DNA reads TGCGCCAGCAGTCAATCGGGGGACAGGGACGCCTACGAGCAGTACTTC.

CDR3 DNA: TGTGCCAGCCCTCCAGGGGACGTGAACGTTTATCAGCCCCAGCATTTT. Translation gives CASPPGDVNVYQPQHF. The chain couples TRBV28 to TRBJ1-5; perhaps TRBD1 as D (6 bases). This CDR3 region has 16 residues. Germline V gene data show CDR1 as MDHEN and CDR2 as SYDVKM. V dropped 8 bases and J dropped 5 bases, with 22 bases sitting between them. The full variable domain, with the rest looked up from reference TRBV28 and TRBJ1-5, is DVKVTQSSRYLVKRTGEKVFLECVQDMDHENMFWYRQDPGLGLRLIYFSYDVKMKEKGDIPEGYSVSREKKERFSLILESASTNQTSMYLCASPPGDVNVYQPQHFGDGTRLSIL.

This clone is judged medium-sized. This sequence joins TRBV5-6 and TRBJ2-1; the match to TRBD1 covers 10 bases. Trimming at V came to 5 bases and at J to 4 bases, leaving 15 bases not matched to a gene. The CDR3 is made up of 18 amino acids. Germline CDR1 and CDR2: SGHDT and YYEEEE. CDR3 bases: TGTGCCAGCAGTACCGGACAGGGGGATTTGTACCAGTACAATGAGCAGTTCTTC. This encodes CASSTGQGDLYQYNEQFF.

The chain carries TRBV4-3 and TRBJ1-2, with 7 bases fitting TRBD1. V trimming: 1 base; J trimming: 1 base; junction bases outside the gene matches: 6. Looked up from germline, CDR1 is LGHNA and CDR2 is YSLEER. The CDR3 runs to 16 residues. CDR3 residues: CASSQGGTDDNYGYTF. The DNA of the CDR3 is TGCGCCAGCAGCCAAGGGGGGACAGACGATAACTATGGCTACACCTTC.

The chain couples TRBV29-1 to TRBJ2-5, with a weak D call TRBD2 (5 bases). Germline V gives CDR1 SQVTM, CDR2 ANQGSEA. The CDR3 runs 16 residues. V gave up 0 bases and J gave up 4 bases, with 18 bases separating them. The CDR3 coding sequence is TGCAGCGTTGAAGATGTGCGGCCCCCACGGGGAGAGACCCAGTACTTC. This codes for CSVEDVRPPRGETQYF.

V usage is TRBV11-3 and J usage is TRBJ2-1; TRBD1 matches at 8 bases. V gave up 3 bases and J gave up 7 bases; unmatched junction bases: 11. The length of the CDR3 is 16 residues. Germline V lookup: CDR1 SGHNT, CDR2 YENEEA. CDR3 in DNA: TGTGCCAGCAGCTTGGTGTGGACAGGGATGGAGAATGAGCAGTTCTTC. As protein: CASSLVWTGMENEQFF.

The rearrangement uses TRBV5-6 and TRBJ1-4, with TRBD1 matching 8 bases. This CDR3 contains 18 residues. CDR1 and CDR2 from the germline V gene are SGHDT and YYEEEE. The trim removed 2 bases at V and 1 base at J, leaving 10 bases unmatched. CDR3: CASSFRGHGFGTNEKLFF. The DNA for the CDR3 is TGTGCCAGCAGCTTCAGGGGGCATGGGTTTGGAACTAATGAAAAACTGTTTTTT.

The chain combines TRBV5-1 with TRBJ1-3; a weak D match, TRBD1 (6 bases). Trimming cost V 3 bases and J 0 bases, with 13 bases left between them. CDR3 length: 16 residues. CDR1 and CDR2 from the germline V gene are SGHRS and YFSETQ. In DNA form, the CDR3 reads TGCGCCAGCAGCTATCGGGGGGCCGACTCTGGAAACACCATATATTTT. Its protein product is CASSYRGADSGNTIYF.

The V call is TRBV2, the J call TRBJ2-1; tentatively, D is TRBD2 (5 bases). This CDR3 has 14 residues. Germline V gives CDR1 SNHLY, CDR2 FYNNEI. The V and J ends lost 2 bases and 7 bases respectively, with 12 bases between them. Here the CDR3 DNA reads TGTGCCAGCAGTGAACGGTGGAGCGGAAATGAGCAGTTCTTC. Its protein is CASSERWSGNEQFF.

The chain combines TRBV7-6 with TRBJ2-7; D may be TRBD1 (5 bases). This CDR3 contains 14 residues. V was shortened by 1 base and J by 2 bases, with 9 bases between the two germline ends. Germline-derived CDR1 and CDR2 are SGHVS and FNYEAQ. The CDR3 spells CASSLDRRAYEQYF. Here the CDR3 DNA reads TGTGCCAGCAGCTTAGACAGGAGAGCCTACGAGCAGTACTTC.

The rearrangement links TRBV28 to TRBJ2-7; D unclear. Trimming took off 5 bases at V and 7 bases at J, with 15 bases between the two ends. The CDR3 extends over 13 amino acids. The germline V gene has CDR1 MDHEN and CDR2 SYDVKM. This CDR3 reads CASSGQVPREQYF. DNA for the CDR3: TGTGCCAGCAGTGGGCAGGTACCGCGAGAGCAGTACTTC.

The rearrangement links TRBV21-1 to TRBJ2-7; the D segment call TRBD1 is taken from the table without a DNA check. TRBV21-1 is noted as a pseudogene. CDR3 length: 16 residues. CDR3 protein: CASSPLGPTSRYEQYF. The DNA of the CDR3 is TGTGCCAGCAGCCCTCTTGGGCCCACAAGCCGCTACGAGCAGTACTTC.

The rearrangement links TRBV14 to TRBJ2-2, with TRBD2 matching over 9 bases. Looked up from germline, CDR1 is SGHDN and CDR2 is FVKESK. The CDR3 contains 19 residues. Unmatched junction bases numbered 8, after V lost 0 bases and J lost 0 bases. CDR3 protein: CASSQDPLAGATNTGELFF. CDR3 nucleotide sequence: TGTGCCAGCAGCCAAGATCCGTTAGCGGGGGCTACGAACACCGGGGAGCTGTTTTTT.

This clone was detected only once. The chain uses TRBV21-1 and TRBJ2-1; the table's D call TRBD2 went unverified against the DNA. TRBV21-1 is a documented pseudogene. This CDR3 region has 18 residues. The CDR3 DNA reads TGTGCCAGCAGCAAACCCCGCCACCTAGCGGAGGGCGACAATGAGCAGTTCTTC. Amino acids: CASSKPRHLAEGDNEQFF.

J is TRBJ2-4 and V is TRBV7-3, with a weak D call TRBD1 (6 bases). Germline CDR1 reads SGHTA; CDR2 reads FQGTGA. V lost 2 bases and J lost 2, with 16 bases in between. This CDR3 contains 17 residues. The CDR3 sequence: CASSLGSGGGPKNIQYF. The CDR3 bases are TGTGCCAGCAGCTTAGGGTCTGGGGGCGGTCCCAAAAACATTCAGTACTTC.

The chain has TRBV28 and TRBJ1-6; 7 bases agree with TRBD1. Germline lookup yields CDR1 MDHEN and CDR2 SYDVKM. V gave up 7 bases and J gave up 9 bases; unmatched junction bases: 12. The CDR3 loop spans 15 amino acids. The CDR3 loop is CASMQGQSRTSPLHF. CDR3 DNA sequence: TGTGCCAGCATGCAGGGACAGAGCAGGACTTCACCCCTCCACTTT. Full variable domain (missing parts from reference TRBV28 and TRBJ1-6): DVKVTQSSRYLVKRTGEKVFLECVQDMDHENMFWYRQDPGLGLRLIYFSYDVKMKEKGDIPEGYSVSREKKERFSLILESASTNQTSMYLCASMQGQSRTSPLHFGNGTRLTVT.